This T cell receptor (beta chain) was identified during a study of radiotherapy plus CTLA-4 blockade in lung cancer. Study-level background: Among patients, 15% to 20% showed objective responses, and around 30% had disease control.

TCRdb's copy holds only in-frame clones and misses some; the assay was immunoSEQ multiplex PCR. The data show about 72,000 clones, roughly three quarters seen once. The CDR3 is 16 amino acids. Germline V CDR1 and CDR2: MNHEY, SVGAGI. V was trimmed by 0 bases and J by 4 bases, leaving 10 bases between them. Chemo-refractory metastatic non-small-cell lung cancer patients were treated with focal radiation plus CTLA-4 blockade with ipilimumab. Study-wide results and caveats: Peripheral blood showed expansion of tumor-derived TCR clones after radiotherapy and ipilimumab.

To note about this clone: Its antigen is not known.

The clonotype originates from a human donor with non-small cell lung cancer who had a complete response to radiotherapy plus ipilimumab. The J gene is TRBJ2-6, the V gene TRBV6-5, with TRBD1 as a possible D gene (6 bases). Material: peripheral blood, obtained from a patient treated with radiotherapy plus ipilimumab. The CDR3, as DNA: TGTGCCAGCAGTTACTCGAGGGGGACGGGGGCCAACGTCCTGACTTTC. Translated: CASSYSRGTGANVLTF.